What follows are 27 T cell receptor beta chains derived from one specimen sequenced in a study of PD-1 blockade in classical Hodgkin lymphoma. TCRdb keeps only in-frame clones here, not all; method: immunoSEQ multiplex PCR. Of tens of thousands of clones in the sample, roughly 93% were seen once. Time point reported: newly diagnosed, previously untreated cHL patient sample. Sequencing was carried out using peripheral blood mononuclear cells (PBMCs). Receptors originate from a human donor with classical Hodgkin lymphoma.

The rearrangement uses TRBV4-2 and TRBJ2-7; tentatively, D is TRBD2 (6 bases). The germline V gene has CDR1 LGHNA and CDR2 YNFKEQ. V gave up 4 bases and J gave up 2 bases, with 18 bases separating them. The CDR3 is 16 residues long. The CDR3 here is CASSPRGELLAYEQYF. CDR3 DNA sequence: TGTGCCAGCAGCCCACGCGGGGAGTTATTGGCCTACGAGCAGTACTTC.

The gene calls are TRBV9 and TRBJ2-1; no definite D call. The CDR3 loop spans 21 amino acids. Germline V gives CDR1 SGDLS, CDR2 YYNGEE. The V gene lost 4 bases and the J gene lost 0 bases, with 29 bases spanning the gap. The CDR3 nucleotides read TGTGCCAGCAGCCCTCATGGCAACCCCTCAGGAAAGGTCAGCTCCTACAATGAGCAGTTCTTC. Amino acids: CASSPHGNPSGKVSSYNEQFF.

This rearrangement joins TRBV6-5 to TRBJ2-7; unclear D gene. Germline-derived CDR1 and CDR2 are MNHEY and SVGAGI. Trimming shortened V by 4 bases and J by 3 bases, and 13 bases separated the two germline ends. CDR3 length: 14 amino acids. CDR3 sequence (DNA): TGTGCCAGCAGTTCGAATAAAATCGGCTACGAGCAGTACTTC. Encoded protein: CASSSNKIGYEQYF.

The chain is built from TRBV5-1 and TRBJ2-3, with 10 bases lining up with TRBD2. Trimming took 3 bases from V and 2 from J; bases not matched to a gene: 3. The length of the CDR3 is 15 residues. Germline CDR1 and CDR2: SGHRS and YFSETQ. The CDR3 sequence: CASSSSGSYTDTQYF. DNA of the CDR3: TGCGCCAGCAGCTCTAGCGGGAGTTACACAGATACGCAGTATTTT.

This clone is a singleton in its sample. V gene TRBV15 combines with J gene TRBJ2-5; TRBD1 might be the D (5 bases). The germline V gene encodes CDR1 LNHNV and CDR2 YYDKDF (reference sequence). CDR3 size: 15 residues. Trimming removed 3 bases at V and 5 bases at J, with 16 bases between. The CDR3 region is CATSSSRVAGETQYF. CDR3 in DNA: TGTGCCACCAGCAGTTCCCGGGTGGCAGGGGAGACCCAGTACTTC.

This chain joins TRBV6-1 and TRBJ2-5; 7 bases agree with TRBD1. The CDR3 is made up of 15 amino acids. Germline V CDR1 and CDR2: MNHNS, SASEGT. Trimming at V came to 6 bases and at J to 5 bases, leaving 12 bases not matched to a gene. For the CDR3, the DNA is TGTGCCAGCAGCCCCGGACAGGCCACAGGGGAGACCCAGTACTTC. It yields the protein CASSPGQATGETQYF.

This clone occurred once. The chain has TRBV4-1 and TRBJ2-7; 11 bases are shared with TRBD1. The CDR3 extends over 17 amino acids. CDR1 MGHRA and CDR2 YSYEKL come from the germline V gene. Trimming removed 2 bases from V and 2 bases from J; junction bases left unmatched: 8. The CDR3 coding sequence is TGCGCCAGCAGCCAACCTAGATGGGACAGGGGGGCCTACGAGCAGTACTTC. Its translation: CASSQPRWDRGAYEQYF.

The chain employs TRBV7-3 and TRBJ1-1; D is unclear. Germline CDR1 SGHTA, CDR2 FQGTGA. There are 13 residues in the CDR3. Trimming cost V 1 base and J 4 bases, with 7 bases left between them. As DNA, the CDR3 is TGTGCCAGCAGCTTAAACGGTCCCACTGAAGCTTTCTTT. This gives the protein CASSLNGPTEAFF.

The chain combines TRBV7-9 with TRBJ1-3, with 8 bases fitting TRBD1. Germline CDR1 and CDR2: SEHNR and FQNEAQ (reference sequence). Trimming took 5 bases from V and 0 from J; bases not matched to a gene: 15. CDR3 length: 19 amino acids. In DNA, the CDR3 is TGTGCCAGCAGCCCACTTCGTTTACGGACAGGGCCCTCTGGAAACACCATATATTTT. Translation: CASSPLRLRTGPSGNTIYF.

The V call is TRBV4-2, the J call TRBJ2-3; D is possibly TRBD1 (6 bases). Trimming pared 5 bases from V and 7 bases from J, leaving 28 bases between. CDR3 length equals 18 residues. Germline CDR1 reads LGHNA; CDR2 reads YNFKEQ. CDR3 nucleotide sequence: TGTGCCAGCAGCGACCGAAGGGGGACCCGGGAAGATACACATACGCAGTATTTT. Its protein is CASSDRRGTREDTHTQYF.

The J gene is TRBJ2-3, the V gene TRBV10-1; 9 bases align to TRBD2. The CDR3 is 15 amino acids. CDR1 is WNHNN and CDR2 is SYGVQD in the germline V gene (reference sequence). V was clipped by 0 bases and J by 6 bases; unmatched bases: 4. CDR3 sequence: CASSESGGGADTQYF. The DNA of the CDR3 is TGCGCCAGCAGTGAGTCAGGCGGGGGGGCGGATACGCAGTATTTT.

The chain links TRBV9 to TRBJ2-7, with TRBD2 matching over 7 bases. Germline V gene data show CDR1 as SGDLS and CDR2 as YYNGEE. This CDR3 is 16 amino acids long. After removal of 0 bases from V and 3 bases from J, the junction contained 9 bases not matched to a gene. DNA of the CDR3: TGTGCCAGCAGCGTAGGTCCAGCGGGATTAGTCTACGAGCAGTACTTC. Translation: CASSVGPAGLVYEQYF. The variable domain in full, completed from reference TRBV9 and TRBJ2-7, reads DSGVTQTPKHLITATGQRVTLRCSPRSGDLSVYWYQQSLDQGLQFLIQYYNGEERAKGNILERFSAQQFPDLHSELNLSSLELGDSALYFCASSVGPAGLVYEQYFGPGTRLTVT.

This clone was picked up one time. This sequence joins TRBV4-3 and TRBJ2-3; D may be TRBD1 (6 bases). The CDR3 has 16 amino acids. From germline, CDR1 is LGHNA and CDR2 YSLEER. V was cut by 1 base and J by 5 bases, with 16 bases left in between. CDR3 amino acids: CASSQAVMGAGDTQYF. The DNA of the CDR3 is TGCGCCAGCAGCCAAGCGGTAATGGGGGCTGGAGATACGCAGTATTTT.

CDR3 in amino acids: CAWSEDFSGNTIYF. For the CDR3, the DNA is TGTGCCTGGTCTGAGGACTTCTCTGGAAACACCATATATTTT. The V call is TRBV30, the J call TRBJ1-3; no firm D call. CDR1 is GTSNPN, CDR2 SVGIG, per germline (reference sequence). This CDR3 comprises 14 residues. Trimming removed 5 bases at V and 0 bases at J, with 11 bases between.

V and J are TRBV7-2 and TRBJ2-1; D gene ambiguous. The CDR3 extends over 19 amino acids. Trimming removed 1 base at V and 4 bases at J, with 23 bases between. Germline CDR1 is SGHTA and CDR2 is FQGNSA. The CDR3 spells CASSLVGPGILTPYNEQFF. In DNA form, the CDR3 reads TGTGCCAGCAGCTTAGTCGGTCCAGGCATCCTAACCCCTTACAATGAGCAGTTCTTC.

This rearrangement joins TRBV9 to TRBJ2-7; 8 nucleotides agree with TRBD1. J gave up 6 bases and V 4 bases, and 15 bases lay outside the gene matches. The CDR3 has 16 residues. Per germline, CDR1 SGDLS and CDR2 YYNGEE. CDR3 sequence reads: CASSSGTGQGGFEQYF. The CDR3 DNA reads as TGTGCCAGCAGCTCAGGGACCGGACAGGGAGGCTTCGAGCAGTACTTC.

V usage is TRBV27 and J usage is TRBJ2-1; tentatively, D is TRBD1 (6 bases). Trimming cost V 7 bases and J 2 bases, with 15 bases left between them. Germline assignment: CDR1 MNHEY and CDR2 SMNVEV (reference sequence). CDR3 length equals 15 residues. The CDR3 is CASNTPGTTYNEQFF. The CDR3 nucleotides are TGTGCCAGCAACACTCCCGGGACAACCTACAATGAGCAGTTCTTC.

This chain uses TRBV25-1 with TRBJ1-4; D may be TRBD1 (6 bases). Germline CDR1 is MGHDK and CDR2 is SYGVNS. This CDR3 has 13 amino acids. Trimming stripped 3 bases from V and 13 bases from J, with 15 bases between. DNA of the CDR3: TGTGCCAGCAGTGAGCATCATGGGGGGGCACTGTTTTTT. It yields the protein CASSEHHGGALFF.

This chain uses TRBV18 with TRBJ1-1, with a tentative D call TRBD1 (5 bases). CDR1 and CDR2 (germline): KGHSH, LQKENI. Trimming shortened V by 0 bases and J by 1 base, and 6 bases separated the two germline ends. The CDR3 length is 14 residues. CDR3 sequence: CASSPPGGNTEAFF. The CDR3 DNA follows: TGTGCCAGCTCACCACCTGGGGGGAACACTGAAGCTTTCTTT.

This clone occurred a few times. The chain joins TRBV7-2 to TRBJ1-6; 7 bases line up with TRBD1. The germline gives CDR1 SGHTA, CDR2 FQGNSA. This CDR3 region has 15 residues. Unmatched junction bases numbered 5, after V lost 2 bases and J lost 7 bases. The CDR3 nucleotides are TGTGCCAGCAGCTTAATACCAGGGGGGAATTCACCCCTCCACTTT. It yields the protein CASSLIPGGNSPLHF.

This chain connects TRBV7-3 to TRBJ1-2, with 11 positions matching TRBD1. The CDR3 is 15 amino acids. Trimming cost V 5 bases and J 8 bases; bases outside gene matches: 10. CDR1 and CDR2 (germline): SGHTA, FQGTGA. CDR3 in amino acids: CASSPAGQGVGGYTF. The CDR3 DNA sequence: TGTGCCAGCAGCCCTGCGGGACAGGGGGTAGGCGGCTACACCTTC.

The chain carries TRBV25-1 and TRBJ2-1; D is uncertain. The length of the CDR3 is 13 residues. The V end lost 6 bases, the J end lost 7 bases, and 13 bases lay between the germline ends. Per germline, CDR1 MGHDK and CDR2 SYGVNS. The CDR3 coding sequence is TGTGCCAGCAGAGGATCGGTGGGTAATGAGCAGTTCTTC. This encodes CASRGSVGNEQFF.

This clone appeared a single time. The CDR3 reads CASSPLNRGQETQYF. The CDR3 coding sequence is TGTGCCAGCTCACCACTAAACAGGGGACAAGAGACCCAGTACTTC. The chain is built from TRBV18 and TRBJ2-5; 7 nucleotides align to TRBD1. Germline V gene data show CDR1 as KGHSH and CDR2 as LQKENI. V lost 1 base to trimming and J lost 2 bases; unmatched junction nucleotides: 4. This CDR3 has 15 amino acids.

The chain recombines TRBV9 with TRBJ1-2, with 7 bases that match TRBD1. Looked up from germline, CDR1 is SGDLS and CDR2 is YYNGEE. The CDR3 spans 18 residues. The J segment lost 0 bases and the V segment lost 0 bases, leaving 11 bases of the junction unmatched. The CDR3 loop is CASSVEVQGIPTNYGYTF. The CDR3 nucleotides are TGTGCCAGCAGCGTAGAAGTACAGGGGATTCCTACTAACTATGGCTACACCTTC.

V and J are TRBV19 and TRBJ2-1, with 10 bases identical to TRBD1. The ends lost 2 bases at V and 9 bases at J; junction bases unmatched: 7. CDR1 is LNHDA, CDR2 SQIVND, per germline (reference sequence). The CDR3 runs 15 residues. The CDR3 coding sequence is TGTGCCAGTAGTATAAGACAGGGGGCCACTGGTGAGCAGTTCTTC. It is translated as CASSIRQGATGEQFF.

This sequence joins TRBV27 and TRBJ2-7; 8 bases line up with TRBD1. From germline, CDR1 is MNHEY and CDR2 SMNVEV (reference sequence). V was clipped by 5 bases and J by 4 bases; unmatched bases: 7. This CDR3 is 14 amino acids long. The CDR3 nucleotides read TGTGCCAGCAGTATCGGGACAGGTGCGTACGAGCAGTACTTC. This gives the protein CASSIGTGAYEQYF.

The chain couples TRBV5-6 to TRBJ2-5, with D possibly TRBD2 on 5 matching bases. The germline CDR1 and CDR2 sequences are SGHDT and YYEEEE. The V end was cut by 4 bases, the J end by 5 bases, with 6 bases between. The CDR3 sequence is 11 residues long. The CDR3 loop is CASSQRETQYF. The CDR3 DNA is TGTGCCAGCAGCCAGCGGGAGACCCAGTACTTC.